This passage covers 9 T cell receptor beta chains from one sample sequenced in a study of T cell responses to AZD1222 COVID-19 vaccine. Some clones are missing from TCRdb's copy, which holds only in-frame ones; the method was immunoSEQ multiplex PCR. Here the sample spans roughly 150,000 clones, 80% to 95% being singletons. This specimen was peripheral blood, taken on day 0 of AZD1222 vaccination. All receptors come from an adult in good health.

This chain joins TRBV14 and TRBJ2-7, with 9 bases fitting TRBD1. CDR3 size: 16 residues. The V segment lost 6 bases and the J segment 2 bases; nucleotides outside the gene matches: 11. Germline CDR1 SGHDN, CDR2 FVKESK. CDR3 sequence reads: CASSHGLGQGTYEQYF. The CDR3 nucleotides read TGTGCCAGCAGTCACGGTCTGGGACAGGGCACCTACGAGCAGTACTTC.

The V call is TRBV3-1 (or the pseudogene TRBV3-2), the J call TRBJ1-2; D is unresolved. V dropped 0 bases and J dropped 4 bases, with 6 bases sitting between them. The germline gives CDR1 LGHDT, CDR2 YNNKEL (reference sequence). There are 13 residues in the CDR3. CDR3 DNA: TGTGCCAGCAGCCAAGACGCGCTCTATGGCTACACCTTC. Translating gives CASSQDALYGYTF.

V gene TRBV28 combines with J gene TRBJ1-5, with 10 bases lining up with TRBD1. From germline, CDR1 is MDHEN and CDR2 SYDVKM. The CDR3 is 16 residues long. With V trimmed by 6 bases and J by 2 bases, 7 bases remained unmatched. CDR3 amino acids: CASSRDRGQGNQPQHF. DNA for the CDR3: TGTGCCAGCAGCCGAGACAGGGGGCAGGGCAATCAGCCCCAGCATTTT.

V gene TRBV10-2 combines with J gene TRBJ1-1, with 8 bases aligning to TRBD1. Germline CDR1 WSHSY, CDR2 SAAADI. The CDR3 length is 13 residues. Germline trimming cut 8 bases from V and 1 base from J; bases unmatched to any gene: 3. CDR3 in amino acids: CASGGTGNTEAFF. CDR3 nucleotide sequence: TGCGCCAGCGGAGGGACAGGGAACACTGAAGCTTTCTTT.

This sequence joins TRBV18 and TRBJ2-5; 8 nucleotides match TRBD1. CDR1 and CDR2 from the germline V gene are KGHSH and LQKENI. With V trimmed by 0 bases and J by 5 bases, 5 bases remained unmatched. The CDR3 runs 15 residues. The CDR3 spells CASSPPPGGTETQYF. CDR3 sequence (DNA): TGTGCCAGCTCACCACCCCCAGGGGGCACTGAGACCCAGTACTTC.

CDR3 in DNA: TGTGCCAGCAGCTTAATGTCCCCTCCGGGGCTGAGGTCTGGAAACACCATATATTTT. It codes for CASSLMSPPGLRSGNTIYF. The chain couples TRBV7-3 to TRBJ1-3, with a possible D match to TRBD1 (5 bases). The V end lost 1 base, the J end lost 1 base, and 20 bases lay between the germline ends. The germline CDR1 and CDR2 sequences are SGHTA and FQGTGA. The CDR3 sequence is 19 residues long.

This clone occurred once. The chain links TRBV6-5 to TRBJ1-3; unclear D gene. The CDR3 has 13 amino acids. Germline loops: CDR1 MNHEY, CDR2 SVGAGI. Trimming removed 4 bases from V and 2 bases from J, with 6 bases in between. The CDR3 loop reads CASSSGPGNTIYF. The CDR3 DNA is TGTGCCAGCAGTTCGGGCCCTGGAAACACCATATATTTT.

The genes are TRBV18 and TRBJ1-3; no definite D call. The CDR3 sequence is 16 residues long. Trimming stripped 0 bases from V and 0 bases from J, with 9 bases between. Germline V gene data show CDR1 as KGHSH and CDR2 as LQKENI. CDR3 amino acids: CASSPPAGGSGNTIYF. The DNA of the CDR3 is TGTGCCAGCTCACCACCGGCAGGCGGCTCTGGAAACACCATATATTTT.

CDR3 loop: CASSPGLAGGSNEQFF. The CDR3 nucleotides are TGTGCCAGCAGCCCGGGACTAGCGGGAGGGTCCAATGAGCAGTTCTTC. This chain connects TRBV5-4 to TRBJ2-1; TRBD2 aligns across 16 bases. V gave up 4 bases and J gave up 6 bases; unmatched junction bases: 4. From germline, CDR1 is SGHNT and CDR2 YYREEE (reference sequence). The CDR3 length is 16 residues.